These 6 T cell receptor beta chains were sequenced from one sample in a study of beta chain features in type 1 diabetes (dated by TCRdb to between 2018 and 2020). The library was produced with the immunoSEQ multiplex PCR assay. The entire amount of isolated RNA was reverse transcribed using the High Capacity cDNA Reverse Transcription Kit, so the sequenced TCRB transcripts were expressed ones. Held by TCRdb, this immuneACCESS table contains in-frame sequences only and omits some clones. Under half of the omission traces to an unresolved V gene where checked; the cause of the rest is unknown. The sample table contains roughly 330,000 clones; only one count was recorded for roughly 11% of them. Clones ranked in the top ten supply approximately 0.016% of the sample. The sample was naive CD4+ T cells from blood. Sample cell subset or site, as interpreted from the label and publication: true naive CD4+ T cells. Receptors were obtained from a woman aged 25 to 39 in good health.

The DNA for the CDR3 is TGCGCCAGCAGCTTAGGACAGGGGAAGTCCGAGCAGTTCTTC. Translating gives CASSLGQGKSEQFF. The V and J genes are TRBV5-1 and TRBJ2-1, with 9 bases that match TRBD1. The germline CDR1 and CDR2 sequences are SGHRS and YFSETQ. The CDR3 runs 14 residues. The J segment lost 10 bases and the V segment lost 2 bases, leaving 7 bases of the junction unmatched.

This clone turned up a few times. The chain employs TRBV9 and TRBJ2-5; D may be TRBD1 (6 bases). This CDR3 contains 13 residues. CDR1 and CDR2 from the germline V gene are SGDLS and YYNGEE. Trimming took 5 bases from V and 4 from J, leaving 12 bases between them. The CDR3 sequence is CASSLLGGETQYF. CDR3 bases: TGTGCCAGCAGTTTACTAGGGGGAGAGACCCAGTACTTC.

This clone occurred many times. The chain employs TRBV29-1 and TRBJ2-3, with TRBD2 identical over 8 bases. The V gene end was trimmed by 6 bases and the J gene end by 6 bases; junction bases not matched to a gene: 2. This CDR3 comprises 11 residues. The germline gives CDR1 SQVTM, CDR2 ANQGSEA. The CDR3 region is CSVVAGDTQYF. The CDR3, as DNA: TGCAGCGTAGTAGCGGGGGATACGCAGTATTTT.

This clone was counted between two and nine times. The chain uses TRBV28 and TRBJ2-7; 9 nucleotides agree with TRBD1. The CDR3 consists of 14 residues. Germline CDR1 MDHEN, CDR2 SYDVKM. Trimming took 6 bases from V and 5 from J; bases not matched to a gene: 8. DNA of the CDR3: TGTGCCAGCAGAAGACAGGGGGTCTCTCACGAGCAGTACTTC. Translation gives CASRRQGVSHEQYF.

This clone was found a few times. The same CDR3 arises from other DNA sequences in this sample as well. The chain uses TRBV7-2 and TRBJ2-5, with 8 bases lining up with TRBD1. Looked up from germline, CDR1 is SGHTA and CDR2 is FQGNSA. CDR3 length: 14 residues. Losses at the gene ends were 5 bases for V and 5 bases for J; bases not matched to a gene: 7. CDR3 sequence: CASSPRTGSETQYF. CDR3 DNA sequence: TGTGCCAGCAGCCCACGGACAGGGTCGGAGACCCAGTACTTC.

This clone was seen a few times. This sequence joins TRBV18 and TRBJ2-7; 13 nucleotides agree with TRBD2. The CDR3 extends over 16 amino acids. Per the germline V gene, CDR1 is KGHSH and CDR2 is LQKENI. Unmatched junction bases numbered 6, after V lost 3 bases and J lost 4 bases. The CDR3, as DNA: TGTGCCAGCTCACCCTCCGGACTAGCGGGAGCGTACGAGCAGTACTTC. Its translation: CASSPSGLAGAYEQYF.